This paragraph covers one T cell receptor beta chain sequence. Antigen unknown. This sample is part of a study of response to subunit inactivated influenza vaccine. Germline V CDR1 and CDR2: SQVTM, ANQGSEA. V lost 4 bases, J lost 3 bases, and 3 bases lay in between. The CDR3 loop spans 11 amino acids. Study results and limitations: New T cells are recruited in small numbers by each seasonal influenza vaccination, according to the authors' suggestion.

TCRdb re-called the RT-PCR reads with MiXCR, one entry per CDR3 protein. The sample shows roughly 710,000 distinct CDR3 sequences, about 15% of them seen only once. Sequences were derived from PBMCs from blood, sampled 14 days before vaccination. This chain connects TRBV29-1 to TRBJ2-2; no clear D gene. The receptor was isolated from a man aged 45 to 65 who received an inactivated influenza vaccine. This CDR3 is CSVVYTGELFF. The CDR3, as DNA: TGCAGCGTTGTGTACACCGGGGAGCTGTTTTTT.